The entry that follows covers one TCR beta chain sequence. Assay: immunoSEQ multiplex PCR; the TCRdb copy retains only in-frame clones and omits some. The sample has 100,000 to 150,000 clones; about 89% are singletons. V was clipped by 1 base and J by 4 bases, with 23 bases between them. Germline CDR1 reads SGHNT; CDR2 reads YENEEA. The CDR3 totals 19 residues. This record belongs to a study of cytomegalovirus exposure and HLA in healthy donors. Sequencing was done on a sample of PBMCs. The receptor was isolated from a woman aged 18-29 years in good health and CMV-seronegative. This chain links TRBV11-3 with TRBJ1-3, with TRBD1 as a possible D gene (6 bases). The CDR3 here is CASSLGPSGGEERGNTIYF. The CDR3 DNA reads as TGTGCCAGCAGCTTAGGCCCTTCGGGGGGCGAAGAACGCGGAAACACCATATATTTT.